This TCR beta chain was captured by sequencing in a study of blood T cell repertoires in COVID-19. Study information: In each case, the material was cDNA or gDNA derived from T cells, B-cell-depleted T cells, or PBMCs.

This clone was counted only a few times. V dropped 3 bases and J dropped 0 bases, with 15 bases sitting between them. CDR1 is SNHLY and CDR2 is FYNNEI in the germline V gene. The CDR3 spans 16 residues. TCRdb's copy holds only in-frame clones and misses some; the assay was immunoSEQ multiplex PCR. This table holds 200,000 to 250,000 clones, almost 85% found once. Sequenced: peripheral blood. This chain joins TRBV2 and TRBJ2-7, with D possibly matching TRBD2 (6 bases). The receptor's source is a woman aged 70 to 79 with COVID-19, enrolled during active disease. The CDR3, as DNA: TGTGCCAGCAGTGAGACCAGACTAGTGTACTCCTACGAGCAGTACTTC. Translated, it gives CASSETRLVYSYEQYF.